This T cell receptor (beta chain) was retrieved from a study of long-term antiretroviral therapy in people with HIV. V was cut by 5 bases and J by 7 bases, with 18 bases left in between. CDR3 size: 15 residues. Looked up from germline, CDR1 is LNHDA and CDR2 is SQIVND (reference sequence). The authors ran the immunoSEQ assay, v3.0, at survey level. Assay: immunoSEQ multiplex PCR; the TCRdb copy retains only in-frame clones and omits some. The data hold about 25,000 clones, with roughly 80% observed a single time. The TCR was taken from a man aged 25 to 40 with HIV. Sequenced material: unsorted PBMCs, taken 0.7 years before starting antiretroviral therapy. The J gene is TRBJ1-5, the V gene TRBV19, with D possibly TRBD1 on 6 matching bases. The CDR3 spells CASSRVAGGGQPQHF. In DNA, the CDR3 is TGTGCCAGTAGTCGAGTCGCGGGGGGCGGACAGCCCCAGCATTTT. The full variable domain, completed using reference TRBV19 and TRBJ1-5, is DGGITQSPKYLFRKEGQNVTLSCEQNLNHDAMYWYRQDPGQGLRLIYYSQIVNDFQKGDIAEGYSVSREKKESFPLTVTSAQKNPTAFYLCASSRVAGGGQPQHFGDGTRLSIL.